This entry features one TCR beta chain sequence. The data were taken from a study of blood T cell repertoires in COVID-19. This CDR3 has 16 amino acids. V shed 5 bases and J 4 bases; nucleotides not matched to a gene: 8. CDR1 is MDHEN and CDR2 is SYDVKM in the germline V gene. Repertoires were generated with immunoSEQ multiplex PCR, while TCRdb's copy carries only in-frame clones and drops some. The sample has about 51,000 clones, about 82% seen once; the top ten hold roughly 4.5%. This clonotype was sampled from a man older than 75 with active COVID-19. The J gene is TRBJ1-2, the V gene TRBV28, with TRBD1 matching over 12 bases. Input material: peripheral blood. Here the CDR3 reads CASSPGDRGPGYGYTF. CDR3 DNA: TGTGCCAGCAGTCCGGGGGACAGGGGGCCGGGCTATGGCTACACCTTC.